The 15 T cell receptor beta chains below were found in one sample sequenced in a study of T cell repertoires in cytomegalovirus infection. Their specific antigens are unknown. TCRdb reprocessed the reads with MiXCR, giving one entry per CDR3 protein. Of hundreds of thousands of distinct CDR3 sequences in the sample, 30% to 40% are singletons; the top ten hold roughly 18%. Sequenced material: cultured PBMCs, taken from culture after CMV antigen stimulation. The receptors here all came from a human donor in good health (CMV status not recorded). Some clones in this sample may be carry-over from other donors' samples.

The genes are TRBV12-3 or TRBV12-4 and TRBJ2-1; the D is unclear. There are 14 residues in the CDR3. Trimming left V 3 bases short and J 5 bases short, with 11 bases between. CDR3 nucleotide sequence: TGTGCCAGCAGTTTGTCGGCTGTTAACAATGAGCAGTTCTTC. As protein: CASSLSAVNNEQFF.

DNA of the CDR3: TGTGCCAGCAGCTCACGAGGTCTAAGTAATGAAAAACTGTTTTTT. Its protein product is CASSSRGLSNEKLFF. The gene calls are TRBV7-6 and TRBJ1-4; D call uncertain. This CDR3 is 15 amino acids long. CDR1 is SGHVS and CDR2 is FNYEAQ in the germline V gene. Trimming removed 4 bases from V and 4 bases from J, with 13 bases in between. The whole variable domain, remainder taken from reference TRBV7-6 and TRBJ1-4, is GAGVSQSPRYKVTKRGQDVALRCDPISGHVSLYWYRQALGQGPEFLTYFNYEAQQDKSGLPNDRFSAERPEGSISTLTIQRTEQRDSAMYRCASSSRGLSNEKLFFGSGTQLSVL.

The chain combines TRBV7-6 with TRBJ2-7; possible D gene TRBD2, 5 bases. CDR1 is SGHVS, CDR2 FNYEAQ, per germline. The CDR3 contains 14 residues. Trimming took off 2 bases at V and 0 bases at J, with 8 bases between the two ends. CDR3: CASSLPADSYEQYF. CDR3 DNA: TGTGCCAGCAGCTTACCAGCGGACTCCTACGAGCAGTACTTC.

The rearrangement links TRBV9 to TRBJ2-6; D not certain. Germline V gene lookup returns CDR1 SGDLS and CDR2 YYNGEE. The ends were cut back, 7 bases at V and 4 bases at J, with 6 bases in the middle. The CDR3 runs 12 residues. The CDR3 spells CASGTGANVLTF. In nucleotides, the CDR3 is TGTGCCAGCGGCACAGGGGCCAACGTCCTGACTTTC.

This clonotype was detected a few times. The junction departs from germline at one end; a sequencing error may be responsible. This chain uses TRBV6-2 or TRBV6-3 with TRBJ1-2; 7 positions agree with TRBD1. The CDR3 runs 12 residues. CDR1 and CDR2 (germline): MNHEY, SVGEGT. The CDR3 spells CASSYYRGRGLF. CDR3 DNA: TGTGCCAGCAGTTACTACAGGGGACGCGGGCTCTTC.

The J gene is TRBJ2-1, the V gene TRBV7-2; 8 positions agree with TRBD2. The CDR3 loop spans 14 amino acids. Germline assignment: CDR1 SGHTA and CDR2 FQGNSA. The junction had 7 bases not matched to a gene; V was cut back by 3 bases and J by 9 bases. As DNA, the CDR3 is TGTGCCAGCAGCTTGGGAGCGGGAGACGGTGAGCAGTTCTTC. Protein sequence: CASSLGAGDGEQFF.

This clonotype was seen more than once but under ten times. The gene calls are TRBV4-1 and TRBJ2-1, with 7 bases identical to TRBD2. Per germline, CDR1 MGHRA and CDR2 YSYEKL. The CDR3 spans 16 residues. The V segment lost 0 bases and the J segment 7 bases; nucleotides outside the gene matches: 9. The CDR3 region is CASSQDGAGKRNEQFF. Written as DNA, the CDR3 is TGCGCCAGCAGCCAAGATGGAGCGGGAAAGCGAAATGAGCAGTTCTTC.

The chain recombines TRBV15 with TRBJ2-3; no clear D gene. CDR3 length equals 14 residues. Trimming removed 0 bases at V and 2 bases at J, with 6 bases between. Looked up from germline, CDR1 is LNHNV and CDR2 is YYDKDF (reference sequence). CDR3 coding DNA: TGTGCCACCAGCAGAGATACACTCACAGATACGCAGTATTTT. Amino acid sequence: CATSRDTLTDTQYF.

This clonotype was observed many times. The genes are TRBV7-2 and TRBJ2-5; 10 nucleotides align to TRBD2. Germline loops: CDR1 SGHTA, CDR2 FQGNSA. CDR3 length equals 17 residues. The V segment lost 5 bases and the J segment 3 bases; nucleotides outside the gene matches: 12. CDR3 loop: CASSPLGSGRYEETQYF. The CDR3, as DNA: TGTGCCAGCAGCCCGTTGGGTAGCGGGAGGTACGAAGAGACCCAGTACTTC.

This clonotype was seen at least ten times. The chain is built from TRBV7-2 and TRBJ2-3; 13 bases match TRBD2. This CDR3 spans 16 amino acids. V gave up 3 bases and J gave up 5 bases; unmatched junction bases: 5. The germline CDR1 and CDR2 sequences are SGHTA and FQGNSA. In DNA, the CDR3 is TGTGCCAGCAGCTTCCGGACTAGCGGGAGCGGAGATACGCAGTATTTT. Translated, it gives CASSFRTSGSGDTQYF.

This sequence joins TRBV6-2 or TRBV6-3 and TRBJ1-1; D possibly corresponds to TRBD1 (5 bases). Deletions cut 7 bases from V and 2 bases from J, with 14 bases between. This CDR3 region has 14 residues. CDR1 is MNHEY, CDR2 SVGEGT, per germline. The CDR3 protein is CASTNDRLNTEAFF. The CDR3 DNA sequence: TGTGCCAGCACCAACGACAGACTAAACACTGAAGCTTTCTTT.

The chain links TRBV19 to TRBJ1-5; 7 nucleotides agree with TRBD1. Germline V gives CDR1 LNHDA, CDR2 SQIVND (reference sequence). The CDR3 runs 17 residues. Germline trimming cut 2 bases from V and 0 bases from J; bases unmatched to any gene: 7. CDR3 sequence (DNA): TGTGCCAGTAGTATATACAACAACAGGGGTAGCAATCAGCCCCAGCATTTT. Amino acid sequence: CASSIYNNRGSNQPQHF.

This clonotype was seen repeatedly, ten times or more. The rearrangement links TRBV12-3 or TRBV12-4 to TRBJ1-3; D is uncertain. Trimming removed 6 bases from V and 0 bases from J, with 3 bases in between. The CDR3 runs to 12 residues. The CDR3 protein is CASSRSGNTIYF. CDR3 coding DNA: TGTGCCAGCAGCCGCTCTGGAAACACCATATATTTT.

The chain couples TRBV27 to TRBJ2-1, with 12 bases matching TRBD1. The junction had 12 bases not matched to a gene; V was cut back by 7 bases and J by 5 bases. The CDR3 has 17 amino acids. From germline, CDR1 is MNHEY and CDR2 SMNVEV (reference sequence). The CDR3 sequence: CASTRFGTGGKNNEQFF. In DNA form, the CDR3 reads TGTGCCAGCACCCGATTTGGGACAGGGGGCAAGAACAATGAGCAGTTCTTC.

The chain is built from TRBV7-2 and TRBJ2-2; D tentatively fits TRBD1 or TRBD2 (6 bases each). Germline CDR1 and CDR2: SGHTA and FQGNSA. With 2 bases removed from V and 4 bases from J, the gap between germline ends came to 14 bases. CDR3 length: 16 residues. As DNA, the CDR3 is TGTGCCAGCAGCTTACGAGGGGGAGGTAGCACCGGGGAGCTGTTTTTT. The encoded protein is CASSLRGGGSTGELFF. Variable domain in full (rest from reference TRBV7-2 and TRBJ2-2): GAGVSQSPSNKVTEKGKDVELRCDPISGHTALYWYRQSLGQGLEFLIYFQGNSAPDKSGLPSDRFSAERTGGSVSTLTIQRTQQEDSAVYLCASSLRGGGSTGELFFGEGSRLTVL.